The present entry profiles one T cell receptor (beta chain) with its context. The CDR3 consists of 17 residues. Trimming cost V 7 bases and J 5 bases, with 25 bases left between them. CDR1 and CDR2 from the germline V gene are MNHEY and SVGEGT. This specimen comes from a study of blood T cells in healthy people across ages. With a J-beta primer mix and a sample-barcoded 5' primer, a second PCR ran about 7 to 11 cycles. Each CDR3 protein is one row after TCRdb ran MiXCR on the 5' RACE reads. The sample lists 1,300,000 or so distinct CDR3 sequences; approximately 59% were seen once. The chain uses TRBV6-2 or TRBV6-3 and TRBJ2-3, with TRBD2 as a possible D gene (7 bases). Material: blood. The source is a man in his late teens or twenties in good health. The CDR3 region has the DNA TGTGCCAGCAACTCACGGGGGGCCGACTACCTACGAGATACGCAGTATTTT. Amino acids: CASNSRGADYLRDTQYF.